These T cell receptor beta chains were read from a single sample in a study of Ad26.COV2.S vaccination and SARS-CoV-2 variants. Sequencing used immunoSEQ multiplex PCR; TCRdb keeps in-frame clones, though not all of them. The sample records about 400,000 clones, around 93% being singletons. The sequences come from peripheral blood, collected in a trial of Ad26.COV2.S vaccine versus placebo. The receptors were sampled from a person between 18 and 65 years old who received the Ad26.COV2.S COVID-19 vaccine or a placebo. Both conserved end residues are part of each CDR3. The D gene is left open where the match is weak. Only some rows state a clone size, as once, few, many or a class for expanded clones.

TRBV4-3	TRBD2	NA	TRBJ2-1	CASSQDFAGGATSVLYNEQFF	TGCGCCAGCAGCCAAGATTTCGCCGGAGGGGCCACTAGCGTACTCTACAATGAGCAGTTCTTC
TRBV6-5	TRBD1	NA	TRBJ2-7	CASRTGTGVSYEQYF	TGTGCCAGCAGAACCGGGACAGGGGTCTCCTACGAGCAGTACTTC
TRBV27	NA	NA	TRBJ2-2	CASSPTVRLPNTGELFF	TGTGCCAGCAGTCCCACTGTGAGGCTGCCCAACACCGGGGAGCTGTTTTTT
TRBV5-1	NA	NA	TRBJ2-5	CASSLGIRTQETQYF	TGCGCCAGCAGCTTGGGGATCAGGACGCAAGAGACCCAGTACTTC
TRBV10-1	TRBD2	NA	TRBJ2-1	CASSPSGGGQFF	TGCGCCAGCAGTCCCAGCGGGGGGGGGCAGTTCTTC
TRBV7-9	NA	NA	TRBJ1-1	CASSPIGLWAFF	TGTGCCAGCAGCCCTATCGGACTCTGGGCTTTCTTT
TRBV7-2	NA	NA	TRBJ2-3	CASSPGGNTDTQYF	TGTGCCAGCAGCCCGGGGGGCAACACAGATACGCAGTATTTT
TRBV6-6	NA	NA	TRBJ2-3	CANREQSTDTQYF	TGTGCCAACCGGGAGCAAAGCACAGATACGCAGTATTTT
TRBV18	TRBD2	NA	TRBJ2-4	CASSPLGKVAGNIQYF	TGTGCCAGCTCACCACTTGGGAAGGTAGCGGGAAACATTCAGTACTTC
TRBV18	NA	NA	TRBJ2-6	CASSVTGFGSGANVLTF	TGTGCCAGCTCGGTCACAGGGTTTGGCTCTGGGGCCAACGTCCTGACTTTC
TRBV6-1	NA	NA	TRBJ2-7	CASSEWYEQYF	TGTGCCAGCAGTGAATGGTACGAGCAGTACTTC
TRBV7-9	TRBD2	NA	TRBJ2-2	CASSALTSGIYTGELFF	TGTGCCAGCAGCGCCCTTACTAGCGGGATCTATACCGGGGAGCTGTTTTTT
TRBV3-1/TRBV3-2	NA	once	TRBJ1-1	CASSQSYTEAFF	TGTGCCAGCAGCCAATCTTACACTGAAGCTTTCTTT
TRBV5-4	NA	NA	TRBJ2-5	CASSTYQETQYF	TGTGCCAGCAGCACGTACCAAGAGACCCAGTACTTC
TRBV6-5	TRBD1	NA	TRBJ2-3	CASSRTGRSDTQYF	TGTGCCAGCAGTCGGACAGGTCGGTCAGATACGCAGTATTTT
TRBV7-8	NA	NA	TRBJ1-6	CASSLNSYNSPLHF	TGTGCCAGCAGCTTAAACAGTTATAATTCACCCCTCCACTTT
TRBV19	TRBD2	NA	TRBJ2-3	CASSYRLLAGSTDTQYF	TGTGCCAGTTCCTATCGTTTACTAGCGGGGAGCACAGATACGCAGTATTTT
TRBV6-5	TRBD1	NA	TRBJ2-2	CASSYSRHRGTGELFF	TGTGCCAGCAGTTACTCGAGGCACAGGGGCACCGGGGAGCTGTTTTTT
TRBV19	NA	NA	TRBJ1-5	CASSSWENQPQHF	TGTGCCAGTAGTAGTTGGGAAAATCAGCCCCAGCATTTT
TRBV7-2	TRBD1	NA	TRBJ1-1	CASSLGGQGNQAFF	TGTGCCAGCAGCTTAGGAGGACAGGGGAATCAAGCTTTCTTT
TRBV5-3	NA	NA	TRBJ1-1	CARSQRRTEAFF	TGTGCCAGAAGCCAAAGGAGGACTGAAGCTTTCTTT
TRBV5-8	TRBD1	NA	TRBJ1-1	CASSFSQGVLSNTEAFF	TGTGCCAGCAGCTTTTCGCAGGGGGTCCTGTCGAACACTGAAGCTTTCTTT
TRBV13	TRBD1	NA	TRBJ2-5	CASGGQEPLKTQYF	TGTGCCAGCGGTGGACAGGAACCCTTGAAGACCCAGTACTTC
TRBV27	TRBD2	NA	TRBJ2-3	CASSQIPAGEITDTQYF	TGTGCCAGCAGCCAAATACCAGCGGGGGAAATTACAGATACGCAGTATTTT
TRBV5-1	NA	NA	TRBJ2-7	CASSSPPGRGRPSEQYF	TGCGCCAGCAGCTCACCCCCCGGGAGGGGGCGTCCATCCGAGCAGTACTTC
TRBV30	NA	few	TRBJ1-5	CAWSVPSIGNQPQHF	TGTGCCTGGAGTGTCCCGAGTATCGGCAATCAGCCCCAGCATTTT